This T cell receptor beta chain is from a study of cytomegalovirus exposure and HLA in healthy donors (dated 2017 in TCRdb). With regard to the full study: According to an earlier analysis of 587 of the donors, about 179 million T cells yielded over 90 million unique TCR beta sequences and less than 300 Gb of sequence data. Roughly 300 gigabases of sequencing data and 70 million to 95 million unique TCR sequences made up an early release that covered around 640 HLA-typed donors. The genetic ancestry cluster associated with self-reported Caucasian donors included approximately 85% of the roughly 410 genotyped donors. The study was designed to test whether signatures of past pathogen exposure could be identified by cataloging public T cell receptors. The T cell repertoires of around 670 subjects were profiled by immunosequencing and related to cytomegalovirus serostatus. In addition to the first cohort of 666 subjects, a separate validation cohort of over 90 different subjects was used. The study combined high-throughput TCR immunosequencing, statistical association of individual TCRs with disease status, and machine learning to predict cytomegalovirus infection status. To study patterns of TCR occurrence, a later analysis re-analyzed previously published TCR beta repertoires from 550 to 800 donors and added high-resolution HLA genotyping. Rather than using new phenotypic data, the later analysis identified candidate immune exposures from TCR beta sequences and from how often those sequences occurred across donors. An earlier analysis of fewer than 750 of the donors used high-throughput TCR beta sequencing to judge whether each TCR beta V gene segment behaved as functional or pseudogenic. Donor age, sex, ethnicity and CMV serostatus were compiled alongside the repertoire data. Genome-wide SNP genotypes for about 65% of the 666 donors were used in a later genetic analysis, which treated that subset as a discovery cohort. All discovery cohort repertoires had been generated on a single sequencing platform. HLA typing covered class I and class II loci at four-digit resolution. Typing coverage differed by locus: A, B, C, DRB1 and DQB1 were typed in roughly 629-630 donors, DQA1 in around 500, DPA1 in some 610, and DPB1 in 450 to 490. Roughly 5 DR-DQ haplotypes were handled as single units for association and clustering, since linkage in the cohort was strong. Across 398 genotyped donors of the cohort, an average of 235,054 unique TCR beta nucleotide sequences per donor were sequenced, and roughly a sixth of those sequences were non-productive. Study-wide conclusions, independent of this receptor: Several of the top co-occurrence clusters appeared to be linked to parvovirus B19, influenza, CMV and Epstein-Barr virus, according to a later analysis. A cluster of highly shared sequence variants was judged likely to be a technical artifact of the sequencing pipeline. Compared with the approximately 670-donor mean, donors in an Asian-associated ancestry cluster had fewer N-insertions in productive TCRs, according to a later genetic analysis. The presence/absence analyses assumed that sequencing depth was roughly uniform across donors, and that assumption may not be true. Linkage disequilibrium might explain the correlated functional status among segregating V segments, but an unknown experimental factor could not be excluded. Broadly in line with IMGT annotations, most TCR beta V segments showed up in productive rearrangements about 90% or about 30% of the time in an earlier analysis of some 590 of the donors. A further reported finding was that TCR beta sequences accurately predicted the HLA-A and HLA-B alleles for most subjects in the first cohort. Only TCR beta chains were sequenced in this cohort, and the absence of alpha or paired-chain data limited detectable features. A few of the identified cytomegalovirus-associated TCR beta chains were confirmed in vitro to be specific for cytomegalovirus antigens. Because HLA typing was unavailable for some donors at each locus, only the typed subset was used in association tests. When HLA alleles, especially DR and DQ, strongly co-occurred, TCR associations were difficult to assign to individual alleles. A later analysis found that HLA-associated TCR beta chains were more clonally expanded and had lower generation probabilities than equally common non-associated chains. A total of fewer than 200 TCR beta chains were listed by the study as associated with cytomegalovirus. While some public TCRs were present in many individuals, most TCR sequences turned up only very rarely across donors. In a later analysis, TCR association rates were found to vary across HLA loci, with the most associated TCRs seen for DRB1 alleles and the fewest for HLA-C alleles. Specific HLA alleles were associated with some 15,000 TCR beta sequences at a false discovery rate of 0.05 in a later analysis. Some IMGT-functional V segments, including TRBV6-2 and TRBV6-3, could not be told apart with the 87-base-pair reads, so those segments were excluded. For the cohort, immune exposure information was limited to CMV serostatus. V-gene and J-gene trimming of TCR beta chains was associated with a missense DCLRE1C variant in a later genetic analysis, and the association was replicated in an independent cohort. Because counts were too low, seventeen rarely observed V segments, including chromosome 9 orphons, were left out of the earlier analysis of approximately 500 of the donors. The authors suggested that the approach could potentially be generalized to other disease states and immunological phenotypes. The classifier was reported to diagnose cytomegalovirus status with high specificity and sensitivity in both the original cohort and the validation cohort. According to a later analysis, most CMV-associated TCR beta chains appeared to be HLA-restricted, and the HLA associations seemed to be driven largely by CMV exposure.

Per the germline V gene, MDHEN is the CDR1 and SYDVKM is the CDR2. At the junction V is shortened by 7 bases and J by 4 bases, with 11 bases in between. CDR3 length: 13 amino acids, cysteine to phenylalanine. Kept here is only the CDR3 DNA, which spans 39 bases and is read in frame from base 1. The cohort was made up of 666 healthy bone marrow donors. At the time of sampling, every cohort member was nominally healthy, though immune exposures that went unrecorded were likely present. The donor was CMV seropositive and belonged to the group of a few hundred seropositive cohort members. Every donor gave a peripheral blood sample, and the peripheral blood mononuclear cells from that sample were used for TCR beta sequencing. The Qiagen DNeasy Blood Extraction Kit was used to extract genomic DNA from the blood cell samples. The library relied on the immunoSEQ multiplex PCR assay. For the multiplex PCR, a mixture combining 60 forward primers for TCR Vbeta segments and 13 reverse primers for TCR Jbeta segments was used. The CDR3 region of rearranged TCR beta genes was amplified from genomic DNA by a multiplex PCR assay. The Illumina HiSeq System was used to sequence the amplified TCR beta libraries as 87-base-pair reads. The original methods were these. A later analysis tallied 75 million to 95 million unique TCR beta chains across the 550 to 850 repertoires, and about 12 million of those chains were shared by two or more donors. To remove PCR and sequencing errors, raw reads were error-corrected and collapsed into unique sequences using a nearest-neighbor algorithm that merged closely related sequences. To assign V, D and J gene segments, CDR3 sequences were aligned to IMGT reference sequences. Each retained sequence needed at least a six-nucleotide match to both a V gene segment and a J gene segment. A rearrangement was called productive if the CDR3 had no stop codons and remained in frame with V and J, and every other rearrangement was called non-productive. Following IMGT convention, CDR3 was defined as the stretch from the second conserved V-encoded cysteine up to the conserved J-encoded phenylalanine. Sequences without an unambiguous match to a single V gene segment were excluded from the earlier analysis of about 600 of the donors. An earlier analysis of a few hundred of the donors called V segments functional above 56.7% productive rearrangements and segregating when the between-donor standard deviation exceeded 5%. A statistical classification framework was developed to diagnose cytomegalovirus status using the catalog of TCR beta chain sequences. A later analysis assigned V and J genes by comparing TCR nucleotide sequences with IMGT/GENE-DB human TR gene sequences. Using the TCRdist pipeline, a later analysis assigned CDR3 sequences along with most-parsimonious VDJ recombination scenarios. In a later analysis, each TCR beta chain was defined by its CDR3 amino acid sequence together with its V-gene family, and reads lacking a unique V-gene family were excluded. To address suspected cross-contamination and a sequencing artifact, a later analysis removed 450 to 700 highly shared, low-generation-probability nucleotide sequences. A later analysis calculated a clonal expansion index for each public chain from normalized within-repertoire ranks of inferred template counts. Generation probabilities in a later analysis came from a VDJ recombination model fitted to out-of-frame rearrangements, and those results were checked against IGoR. A later analysis scored TCR-TCR, TCR-HLA and TCR-CMV co-occurrence with hypergeometric tests, applying a repertoire-size bias correction to TCR pairs. To estimate false discovery rates, a later analysis permuted the HLA or CMV assignments 20 times. In a later analysis, co-occurring TCRs were grouped using DBSCAN, and TCRdist sequence similarity was added for clustering within HLA-allele-positive subsets. Repertoires with fewer than 30,000 or more than 120,000 public chains were left out of co-occurrence clustering, as were five repertoires with anomalous nucleotide sharing. Held by TCRdb, this immuneACCESS table contains in-frame sequences only and omits some clones. Under half of the omission traces to an unresolved V gene where checked; the cause of the rest is unknown. V and J calls and clone size are those listed in that table; D and trimming were worked out from the DNA. The table for this sample lists about 82,000 clones; approximately 74% of them were counted only once. The ten largest clones represent more than 5.5% of the sample.

As concerns this clone: Its antigen is still unknown. The sample holds no much larger clone one base away, and base qualities are not on file.

This TCR was recovered from a woman between 50 and 59 years old in good health and CMV-seropositive. The rearrangement joined TRBV28 to TRBJ1-5; the D gene is possibly TRBD1, with 6 bases matching. The sequenced sample was PBMCs. The CDR3 has the sequence CASKPGVNQPQHF. DNA sequence: TGTGCCAGCAAACCAGGGGTTAATCAGCCCCAGCATTTT.